The entry below describes one TCR beta chain. Assignment of participants to cohorts was predicated upon participant-reported clinical history. Recovery among Cohort 3 donors was established by two negative PCRs, clearance, or symptom resolution. Produced via immunoSEQ multiplex PCR; TCRdb's table is partial and in-frame only. The sample yields about 410,000 clones, roughly 86% seen once. The entry originates in a study of blood T cell repertoires in COVID-19. At the level of the study: PBMCs, B-cell-depleted T cells, or T cells were the source of the cDNA or gDNA that made up the material.

CDR3 length: 15 amino acids. This clonotype was sampled from a woman in her twenties or thirties who had recovered from COVID-19. V and J are TRBV21-1 and TRBJ1-4. TRBV21-1 is an annotated pseudogene. The sample consisted of PBMCs or T cells enriched from blood (not recorded which). This chain's CDR3 is CASSNPHKEDEKLFF. The DNA for the CDR3 is TGTGCCAGCAGCAACCCGCACAAGGAGGATGAAAAACTGTTTTTT.